This T cell receptor beta chain was observed in a study of response to subunit inactivated influenza vaccine. This clonotype was picked up many times. As yet, its antigen is unknown. V was trimmed by 3 bases and J by 4 bases, leaving 3 bases between them. The germline V gene encodes CDR1 LGHDT and CDR2 YNNKEL (reference sequence). CDR3 length equals 11 residues. Overall study findings and caveats: The authors proposed limited new T cell recruitment per seasonal influenza vaccination.

TCRdb redid the calling of the RT-PCR reads with MiXCR, one entry per CDR3 protein. Here the sample spans hundreds of thousands of distinct CDR3 sequences, approximately 15% being singletons. This TCR was recovered from a man aged 45 to 65 who received an inactivated influenza vaccine. Material: PBMCs from blood, obtained around two weeks before vaccination. The chain couples TRBV3-1 to TRBJ2-5; D is undetermined. CDR3 nucleotide sequence: TGTGCCAGCAGCCAGTTAGAGACCCAGTACTTC. Translated: CASSQLETQYF.